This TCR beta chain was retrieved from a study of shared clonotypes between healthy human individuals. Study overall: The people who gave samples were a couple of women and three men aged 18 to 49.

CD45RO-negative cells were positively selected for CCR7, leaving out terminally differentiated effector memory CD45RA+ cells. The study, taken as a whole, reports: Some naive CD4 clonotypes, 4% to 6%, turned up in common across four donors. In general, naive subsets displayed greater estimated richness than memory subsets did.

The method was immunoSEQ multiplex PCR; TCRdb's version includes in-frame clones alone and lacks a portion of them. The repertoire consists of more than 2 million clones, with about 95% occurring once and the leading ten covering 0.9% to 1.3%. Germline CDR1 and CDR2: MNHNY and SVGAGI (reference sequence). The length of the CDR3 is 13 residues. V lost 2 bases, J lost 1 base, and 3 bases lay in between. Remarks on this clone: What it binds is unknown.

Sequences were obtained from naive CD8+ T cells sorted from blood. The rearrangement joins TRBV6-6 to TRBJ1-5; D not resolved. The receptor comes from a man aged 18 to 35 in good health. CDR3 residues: CASSYHSNQPQHF. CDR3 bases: TGTGCCAGCAGTTACCACAGCAATCAGCCCCAGCATTTT.